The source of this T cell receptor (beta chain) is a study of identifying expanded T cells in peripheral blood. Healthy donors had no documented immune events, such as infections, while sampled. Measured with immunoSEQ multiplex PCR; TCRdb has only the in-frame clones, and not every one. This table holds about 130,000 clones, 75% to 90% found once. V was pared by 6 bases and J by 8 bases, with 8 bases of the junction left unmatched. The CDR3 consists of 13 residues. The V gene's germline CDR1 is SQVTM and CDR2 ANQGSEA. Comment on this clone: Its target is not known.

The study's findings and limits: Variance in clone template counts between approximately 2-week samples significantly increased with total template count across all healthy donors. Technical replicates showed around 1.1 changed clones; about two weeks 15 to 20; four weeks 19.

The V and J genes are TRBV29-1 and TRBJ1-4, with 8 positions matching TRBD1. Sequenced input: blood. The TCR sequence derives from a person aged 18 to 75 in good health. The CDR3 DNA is TGCAGCGTACAGGACAGGGTAGGGGAAAAACTGTTTTTT. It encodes CSVQDRVGEKLFF.